This T cell receptor beta chain is from a study of OX40 agonist ivuxolimab in advanced cancers. Study-wide context: Dosing consisted of intravenous ivuxolimab at 0.01 to 10 mg/kg every 2 weeks.

Data came from immunoSEQ multiplex PCR; TCRdb stores just in-frame clones and leaves some out. The table lists more than 45,000 clones, approximately 80% of them singletons. Any history of autoimmune disease or systemic immunosuppression disqualified patients. The starting material was CD4+ or CD8+ T cells sorted from blood, obtained in a trial of the OX40 agonist ivuxolimab. The TCR originated in an adult with an advanced solid tumor such as melanoma, head and neck, liver or kidney cancer.

The CDR3 spells CAISASPVPRRTDTQYF. CDR3 sequence (DNA): TGTGCCATCAGTGCCTCCCCGGTTCCTAGACGCACAGATACGCAGTATTTT. The rearrangement joins TRBV10-3 to TRBJ2-3; D is ambiguous. The V gene's germline CDR1 is ENHRY and CDR2 SYGVKD. V lost 4 bases and J lost 1, with 18 bases in between. The CDR3 is made up of 17 amino acids.